This is a list of T cell receptor beta chains from one sample in a study of control samples from healthy donors and cancer patients. The table came from immunoSEQ multiplex PCR; TCRdb's copy has only in-frame clones and leaves some out. Here the sample spans about 73,000 clones, roughly 90% being singletons. The sequencing sample was made of blood. The receptor source for this set is a woman aged 45-65 years in good health. Each CDR3 is given with its conserved first and last residue. Fields, in order: CDR3 DNA, CDR3 protein, clone size, D gene, V gene, J gene. The D gene is left open where the match is weak. Size tells how often a clone was seen (once, few, many) or the class of an expanded clone, and some rows leave it out.

TGTGCCAGCAGCTTGAACAGCTACGAGCAGTACTTC	CASSLNSYEQYF	-	-	TRBV5-6	TRBJ2-7
TGTGCCAGCAGTCACCCGAATTCACCCCTCCACTTT	CASSHPNSPLHF	-	-	TRBV27	TRBJ1-6
TGTGCCATCAGTGGGGACTATGCCTACAATGAGCAGTTCTTC	CAISGDYAYNEQFF	few	TRBD2	TRBV10-3	TRBJ2-1
TGTGCCAGCAGTTACAACAATCGGAGAGGGGAGCTGTTTTTT	CASSYNNRRGELFF	-	-	TRBV6-2/TRBV6-3	TRBJ2-2
TGCGCCAGCAGCCGACCTGGCGGGAGTGCGGAGCAGTTCTTC	CASSRPGGSAEQFF	-	TRBD2	TRBV4-1	TRBJ2-1
TGTGCCAGCAGTTCCCTCGGACTATCACAGGGGGCGGGCTACGAGCAGTACTTC	CASSSLGLSQGAGYEQYF	-	TRBD1	TRBV28	TRBJ2-7
TGTGCCAGCAGCTTCTCGTGGGCCCCCAAATGGGGCTCTGGAAACACCATATATTTT	CASSFSWAPKWGSGNTIYF	few	-	TRBV7-8	TRBJ1-3
TGTCACCATCTCGGAGCTCGCAATGAGCAGTTCTTC	CHHLGARNEQFF	once	-	TRBV10-3	TRBJ2-1
TGTGCCAGCAGTGGCGACGGGACTAGCGGGAGGATCGATGAGCAGTTCTTC	CASSGDGTSGRIDEQFF	-	TRBD2	TRBV25-1	TRBJ2-1
TGTGCCAGCAGCCCGGACAGATTCCACACCGGGGAGCTGTTTTTT	CASSPDRFHTGELFF	-	-	TRBV28	TRBJ2-2
TGTGCCAGCAGCTTGAAAACAGCGCAGTATTTT	CASSLKTAQYF	-	-	TRBV7-9	TRBJ2-3
TGCGCCAGCAGCTTGGCACAAGGATCGGAAGAAGAAAAACTGTTTTTT	CASSLAQGSEEEKLFF	-	-	TRBV5-1	TRBJ1-4
TGTGCCAGCAGCCAAGATCTGAACTACGAGCAGTACTTC	CASSQDLNYEQYF	-	-	TRBV3-1/TRBV3-2	TRBJ2-7
TGTGCCAGCAGGGCGACAGATACGCAGTATTTT	CASRATDTQYF	-	-	TRBV7-9	TRBJ2-3
TGTGCCAGCAGCCAAACCGACAGGACGGATGGCTACACCTTC	CASSQTDRTDGYTF	-	-	TRBV3-1/TRBV3-2	TRBJ1-2
TGTGCCAGCAGTTTTGACATTCAGTACTTC	CASSFDIQYF	-	-	TRBV28	TRBJ2-4
TGTGCCAGCGAGCGGGAGTCCTACAATGAGCAGTTCTTC	CASERESYNEQFF	-	TRBD2	TRBV6-1	TRBJ2-1
TGCGCCAGCAGCTCTGGACAGACCGGAACTGGGGCCAACGTCCTGACTTTC	CASSSGQTGTGANVLTF	once	-	TRBV5-1	TRBJ2-6
TGCGCCAGCAGCTCAGACGGGGGGGCTCATTACGAGCAGTACTTC	CASSSDGGAHYEQYF	-	TRBD2	TRBV5-1	TRBJ2-7
TGCGCCAGCAGCTTTGGCGGGTGGGCTGGAGATACGCAGTATTTT	CASSFGGWAGDTQYF	-	-	TRBV5-1	TRBJ2-3
TGTGCCAGCAGGACAGGCAATCAGCCCCAGCATTTT	CASRTGNQPQHF	-	-	TRBV27	TRBJ1-5
TGTGCCAGCAGCCAAGAAGGATACACCCAGACAGCCAAAAACATTCAGTACTTC	CASSQEGYTQTAKNIQYF	once	-	TRBV3-1/TRBV3-2	TRBJ2-4
TGTGCCAGCAGACTCAGGGGGATCCTCCGCTTC	CASRLRGILRF	-	TRBD1	TRBV2	TRBJ1-2
TGTGCCTGGAGAGGGGACATGTGGGGATACGAGCAGTACTTC	CAWRGDMWGYEQYF	once	-	TRBV30	TRBJ2-7
TGTGCCTCGGGCCGGGGCGTGACTGAAGCTTTCTTT	CASGRGVTEAFF	-	-	TRBV30	TRBJ1-1
TGTGCCAGCACCCCGTTGGGAGCGGAGACCCAGTACTTC	CASTPLGAETQYF	-	-	TRBV7-9	TRBJ2-5
TGTGCCAGCAGTTTTGGGGGCTCAGATACGCAGTATTTT	CASSFGGSDTQYF	-	-	TRBV27	TRBJ2-3
TGTGCCAGCAGTGAAATAACAGGGGGTAGGAGCTACACCTTC	CASSEITGGRSYTF	-	TRBD1	TRBV6-1	TRBJ1-2
TGTGCCATCAGTGACACGGATAAAGGTTCACCCCTCCACTTT	CAISDTDKGSPLHF	-	-	TRBV10-3	TRBJ1-6
TGTGCCAGCAGCTTAGGAGGAGGAATGGGGGCCAAAAACATTCAGTACTTC	CASSLGGGMGAKNIQYF	-	-	TRBV7-2	TRBJ2-4
TGTGCCAGCAGCGCAGAGACAGGGGCCTATGGCTACACCTTC	CASSAETGAYGYTF	-	TRBD1	TRBV6-4	TRBJ1-2
TGTGCCACCCTGGGACAGAGCACAGATACGCAGTATTTT	CATLGQSTDTQYF	-	TRBD1	TRBV19	TRBJ2-3
TGTGCCAGCAGCCTACAATACGAGCAGTTCTTC	CASSLQYEQFF	-	-	TRBV7-9	TRBJ2-1
TGTGCCAGCAGTTTAGGCCCGGGGGCTTACGGCTACACCTTC	CASSLGPGAYGYTF	-	-	TRBV28	TRBJ1-2
TGTGCCAGCAGCTTGGTGGACAGTGGGACTGGGGAGCTGTTTTTT	CASSLVDSGTGELFF	-	-	TRBV5-4	TRBJ2-2
TGTGCCAGCAGCTTAGTTGGGGGAAACTACAATGAGCAGTTCTTC	CASSLVGGNYNEQFF	-	-	TRBV7-9	TRBJ2-1
TGTGCCAGCAGCAGGAGCGGGACTAGCGGACGATACGAGCAGTACTTC	CASSRSGTSGRYEQYF	-	TRBD2	TRBV11-2	TRBJ2-7
TGTGCCAGCAGCTTGGCTAGCGGCATCTCCTTCACAGATACGCAGTATTTT	CASSLASGISFTDTQYF	once	TRBD2	TRBV5-6	TRBJ2-3
TGTGCCAGCAGCTTGTCCGCCGGCGGTTCAACCTACAATGAGCAGTTCTTC	CASSLSAGGSTYNEQFF	-	-	TRBV5-6	TRBJ2-1
TGTGCCAGCTGGGGACTAGCGGGAGGGTACGAGCAGTACTTC	CASWGLAGGYEQYF	few	TRBD2	TRBV2	TRBJ2-7
TGTGCCAGCAGTGACGCCCATGGGCCCCGCAGCAATCAGCCCCAGCATTTT	CASSDAHGPRSNQPQHF	-	-	TRBV6-1	TRBJ1-5
TGCGCCAGCAGCTTGGGCAGAGGCGAGCAGTACTTC	CASSLGRGEQYF	-	-	TRBV5-1	TRBJ2-7
TGTGCCTGGAGTGGGAGTTATTCAGCTTTCTTT	CAWSGSYSAFF	-	-	TRBV30	TRBJ1-1
TGTGCCAGCAGTTCTAGTTTTGACAGGGCGGATGGCTACACCTTC	CASSSSFDRADGYTF	-	TRBD1	TRBV6-5	TRBJ1-2
TGTGCCAGCAGCCGTAGCGGGAGTGGCACAGATACGCAGTATTTT	CASSRSGSGTDTQYF	-	TRBD2	TRBV4-2	TRBJ2-3
TGTGCCAGCAGCCCCGCTAGCGACACAGATACGCAGTATTTT	CASSPASDTDTQYF	-	-	TRBV7-3	TRBJ2-3